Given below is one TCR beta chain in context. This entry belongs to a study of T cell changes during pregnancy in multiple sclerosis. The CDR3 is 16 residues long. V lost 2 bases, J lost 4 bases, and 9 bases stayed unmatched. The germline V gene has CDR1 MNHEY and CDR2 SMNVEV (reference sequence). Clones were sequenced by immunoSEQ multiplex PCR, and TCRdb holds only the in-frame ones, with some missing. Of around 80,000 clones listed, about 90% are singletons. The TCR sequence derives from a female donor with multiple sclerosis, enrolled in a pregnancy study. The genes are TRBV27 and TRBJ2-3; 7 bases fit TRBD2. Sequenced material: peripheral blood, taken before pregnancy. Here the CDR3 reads CASSLRAGLYADTQYF. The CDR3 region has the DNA TGTGCCAGCAGTTTACGAGCGGGACTATATGCAGATACGCAGTATTTT.